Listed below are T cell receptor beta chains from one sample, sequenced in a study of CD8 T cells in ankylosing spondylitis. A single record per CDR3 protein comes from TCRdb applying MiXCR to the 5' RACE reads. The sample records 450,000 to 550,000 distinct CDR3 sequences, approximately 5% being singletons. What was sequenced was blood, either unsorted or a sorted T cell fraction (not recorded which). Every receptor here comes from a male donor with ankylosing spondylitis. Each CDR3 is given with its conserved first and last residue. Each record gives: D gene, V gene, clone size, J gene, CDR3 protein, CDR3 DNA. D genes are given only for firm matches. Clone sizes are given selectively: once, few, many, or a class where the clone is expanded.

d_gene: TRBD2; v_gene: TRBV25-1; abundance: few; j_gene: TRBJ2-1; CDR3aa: CASSDLLAGDYNEQFF; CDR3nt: TGTGCCAGCAGTGACCTACTAGCGGGGGACTACAATGAGCAGTTCTTC
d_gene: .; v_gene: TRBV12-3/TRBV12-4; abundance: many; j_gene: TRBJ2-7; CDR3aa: CASTLNGGSRLDEQYF; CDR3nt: TGTGCCAGCACCCTAAACGGGGGTTCAAGACTCGACGAGCAGTACTTC
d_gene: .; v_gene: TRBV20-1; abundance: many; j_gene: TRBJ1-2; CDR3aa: CSVRQLKGGYTF; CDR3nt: TGCAGTGTACGGCAGCTAAAGGGTGGCTACACCTTC
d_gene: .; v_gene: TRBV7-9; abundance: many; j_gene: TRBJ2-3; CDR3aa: CASSVDLRNTQYF; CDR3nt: TGTGCCAGCAGCGTGGACCTGAGGAATACGCAGTATTTT
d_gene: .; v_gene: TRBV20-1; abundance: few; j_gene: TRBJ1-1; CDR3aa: CSARDEGRGTNTEAFF; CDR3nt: TGCAGTGCTAGAGATGAGGGGCGGGGGACGAACACTGAAGCTTTCTTT
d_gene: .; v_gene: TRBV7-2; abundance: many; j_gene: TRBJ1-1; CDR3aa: CASSSHRNTEAFF; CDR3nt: TGTGCCAGCAGCTCACACCGGAACACTGAAGCTTTCTTT
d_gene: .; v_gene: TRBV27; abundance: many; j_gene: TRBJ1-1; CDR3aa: CASSNLWGGTEAFF; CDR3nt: TGTGCCAGCAGTAACCTATGGGGAGGGACTGAAGCTTTCTTT
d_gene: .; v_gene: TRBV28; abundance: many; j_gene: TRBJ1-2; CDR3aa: CASSFLGTDNYGYTF; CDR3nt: TGTGCCAGCAGTTTCCTCGGGACGGACAACTATGGCTACACCTTC
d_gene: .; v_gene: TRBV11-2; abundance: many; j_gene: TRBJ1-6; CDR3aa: CASSLAGTPYNSPLHF; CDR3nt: TGTGCCAGCAGCTTAGCGGGGACCCCATACAATTCACCCCTCCACTTT
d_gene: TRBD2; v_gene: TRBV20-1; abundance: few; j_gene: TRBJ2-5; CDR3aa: CSARDRRGTETQYF; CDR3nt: TGCAGTGCTAGAGATAGGCGGGGGACAGAGACCCAGTACTTC
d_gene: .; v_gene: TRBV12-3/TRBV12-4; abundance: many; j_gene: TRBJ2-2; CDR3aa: CASSLRTAGELFF; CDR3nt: TGTGCCAGCAGTTTACGGACCGCCGGGGAGCTGTTTTTT
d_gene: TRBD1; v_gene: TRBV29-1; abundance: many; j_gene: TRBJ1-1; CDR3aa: CSAGTGGVAFF; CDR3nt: TGCAGCGCCGGGACAGGCGGAGTAGCTTTCTTT
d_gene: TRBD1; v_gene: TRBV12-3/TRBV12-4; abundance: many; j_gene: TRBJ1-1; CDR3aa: CASSSDRAGDTEAFF; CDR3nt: TGTGCCAGCAGTTCGGACAGGGCGGGGGACACTGAAGCTTTCTTT
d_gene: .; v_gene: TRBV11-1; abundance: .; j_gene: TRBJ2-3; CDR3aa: CASSLVQGSSDTQYF; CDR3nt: TGTGCCAGCAGCTTAGTCCAGGGGAGTTCAGATACGCAGTATTTT
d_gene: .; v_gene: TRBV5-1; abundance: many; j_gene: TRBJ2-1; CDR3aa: CASSLAYEQFF; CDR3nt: TGCGCCAGCAGCTTAGCATATGAGCAGTTCTTC
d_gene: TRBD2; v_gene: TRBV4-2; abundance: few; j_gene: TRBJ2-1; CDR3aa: CASSSPPRWRGGQGEQFF; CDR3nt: TGTGCCAGCAGCTCGCCACCCAGGTGGCGGGGGGGCCAAGGTGAGCAGTTCTTC
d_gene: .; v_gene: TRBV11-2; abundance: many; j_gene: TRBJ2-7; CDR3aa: CASSYDGQVSYEQYF; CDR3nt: TGTGCCAGCAGCTACGACGGGCAGGTTTCCTACGAGCAGTACTTC
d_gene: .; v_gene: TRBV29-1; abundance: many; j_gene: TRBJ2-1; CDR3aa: CSVYRNNEQFF; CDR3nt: TGCAGCGTTTATCGAAACAATGAGCAGTTCTTC
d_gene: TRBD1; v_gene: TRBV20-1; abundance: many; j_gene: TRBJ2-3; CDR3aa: CSALLSWTGSTDTQYF; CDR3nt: TGCAGTGCCCTCTTAAGTTGGACAGGGAGCACAGATACGCAGTATTTT
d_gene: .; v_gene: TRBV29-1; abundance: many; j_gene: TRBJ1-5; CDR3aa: CSVGVAVGGNQPQHF; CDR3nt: TGCAGCGTTGGAGTGGCGGTCGGTGGCAATCAGCCCCAGCATTTT
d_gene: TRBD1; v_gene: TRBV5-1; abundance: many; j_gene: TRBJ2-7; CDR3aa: CASSETGLRTYEQYF; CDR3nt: TGCGCCAGCAGTGAGACAGGGCTGAGAACGTACGAGCAGTACTTC
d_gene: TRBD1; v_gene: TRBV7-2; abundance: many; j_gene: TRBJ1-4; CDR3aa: CASSFGQGAEKLFF; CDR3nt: TGTGCCAGCAGCTTCGGACAGGGGGCTGAAAAACTGTTTTTT
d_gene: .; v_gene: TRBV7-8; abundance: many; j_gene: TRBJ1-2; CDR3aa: CASSLPGRSDGYTF; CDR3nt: TGTGCCAGCAGCTTGCCGGGCCGATCAGATGGCTACACCTTC
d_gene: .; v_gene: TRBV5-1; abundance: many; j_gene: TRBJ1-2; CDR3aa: CASSKTGGLDFSYGYTF; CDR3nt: TGCGCCAGCAGCAAGACAGGCGGGCTCGATTTTAGCTATGGCTACACCTTC
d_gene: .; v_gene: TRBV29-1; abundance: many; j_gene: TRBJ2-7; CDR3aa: CSVEIGADRSYEQYF; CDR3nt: TGCAGCGTTGAGATAGGGGCAGACCGTTCCTACGAGCAGTACTTC
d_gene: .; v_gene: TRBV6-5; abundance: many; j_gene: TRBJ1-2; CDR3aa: CASSYAVDSNYGYTF; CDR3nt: TGTGCCAGCAGTTACGCGGTCGACAGTAACTATGGCTACACCTTC
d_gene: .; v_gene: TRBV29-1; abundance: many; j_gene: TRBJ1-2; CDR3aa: CSVPTENYGYTF; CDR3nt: TGCAGCGTCCCGACAGAGAACTATGGCTACACCTTC
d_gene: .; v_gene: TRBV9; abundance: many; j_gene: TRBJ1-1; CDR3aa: CASSVGGTPMNTEAFF; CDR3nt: TGTGCCAGCAGCGTAGGGGGGACCCCAATGAACACTGAAGCTTTCTTT
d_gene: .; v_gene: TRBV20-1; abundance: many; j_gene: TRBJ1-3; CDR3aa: CSARRGSSGNTIYF; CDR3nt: TGCAGTGCGAGAAGGGGTAGCTCTGGAAACACCATATATTTT
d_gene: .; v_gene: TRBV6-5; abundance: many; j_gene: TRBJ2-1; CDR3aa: CASSLTAPNEQFF; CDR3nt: TGTGCCAGCAGTTTGACTGCCCCCAATGAGCAGTTCTTC
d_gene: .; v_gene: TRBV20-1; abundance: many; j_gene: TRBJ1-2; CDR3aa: CSARITPLPYTF; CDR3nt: TGCAGTGCTAGGATTACCCCTTTGCCCTACACCTTC
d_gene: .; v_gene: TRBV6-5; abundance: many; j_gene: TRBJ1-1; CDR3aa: CASSFYRDLNTEAFF; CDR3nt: TGTGCCAGCAGTTTCTACAGGGACTTGAACACTGAAGCTTTCTTT
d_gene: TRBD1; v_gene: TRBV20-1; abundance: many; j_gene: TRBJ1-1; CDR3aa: CSARRWTGGAGTEAFF; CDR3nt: TGCAGTGCTAGACGTTGGACAGGGGGCGCCGGCACTGAAGCTTTCTTT
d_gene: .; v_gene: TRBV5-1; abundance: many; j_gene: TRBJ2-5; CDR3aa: CASSLWRTSLQGTQYF; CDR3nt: TGCGCCAGCAGCTTGTGGCGGACATCTCTGCAGGGGACCCAGTACTTC
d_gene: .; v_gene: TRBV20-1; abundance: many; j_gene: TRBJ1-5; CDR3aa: CSARWRQVDWRQHF; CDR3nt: TGCAGTGCTAGATGGAGACAGGTGGATTGGCGCCAGCATTTT
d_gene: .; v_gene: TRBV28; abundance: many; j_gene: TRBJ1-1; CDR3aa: CASSPRPGVQAFF; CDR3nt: TGTGCCAGCAGTCCTAGGCCTGGAGTGCAAGCTTTCTTT
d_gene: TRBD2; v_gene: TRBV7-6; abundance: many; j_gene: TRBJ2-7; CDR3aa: CASSLSLAGASYEQYF; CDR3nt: TGTGCCAGCAGCTTATCCCTAGCGGGTGCGTCCTACGAGCAGTACTTC
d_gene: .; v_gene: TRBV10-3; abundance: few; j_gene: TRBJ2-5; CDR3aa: CAISETGFYQETQYF; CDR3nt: TGTGCCATCAGTGAGACAGGGTTCTACCAAGAGACCCAGTACTTC
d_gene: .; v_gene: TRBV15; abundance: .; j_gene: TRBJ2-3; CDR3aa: CATSRAPGDTQYF; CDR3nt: TGTGCCACCAGCAGAGCCCCGGGGGATACGCAGTATTTT
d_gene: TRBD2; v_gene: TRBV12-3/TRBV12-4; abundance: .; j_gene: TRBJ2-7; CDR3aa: CAFSFDGTSGSLWYEQYF; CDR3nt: TGTGCCTTCAGTTTTGACGGGACTAGCGGGAGTCTATGGTACGAGCAGTACTTC
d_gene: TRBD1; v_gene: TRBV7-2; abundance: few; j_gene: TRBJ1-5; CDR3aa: CASSSDRALQPQHF; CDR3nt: TGTGCCAGCAGCTCGGACAGGGCTTTACAGCCCCAGCATTTT
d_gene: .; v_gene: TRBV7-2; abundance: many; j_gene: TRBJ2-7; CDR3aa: CASSLESASALREQYF; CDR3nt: TGTGCCAGCAGCCTGGAGTCAGCCTCCGCTTTACGCGAGCAGTACTTC
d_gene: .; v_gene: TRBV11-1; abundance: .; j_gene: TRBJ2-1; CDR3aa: CASSVLAVYNEQFF; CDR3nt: TGTGCCAGCAGCGTTTTAGCGGTTTACAATGAGCAGTTCTTC
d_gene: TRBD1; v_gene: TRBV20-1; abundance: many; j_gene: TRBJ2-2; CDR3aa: CSATRDRYTGELFF; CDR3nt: TGCAGTGCTACCCGGGACAGATACACCGGGGAGCTGTTTTTT
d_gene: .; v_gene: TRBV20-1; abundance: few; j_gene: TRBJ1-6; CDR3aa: CSASDSYSYNSPLHF; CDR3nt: TGCAGTGCTAGCGACAGTTACTCCTATAATTCACCCCTCCACTTT
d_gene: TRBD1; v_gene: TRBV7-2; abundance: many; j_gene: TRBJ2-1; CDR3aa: CASSLVTGGPYNEQFF; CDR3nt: TGTGCCAGCAGCTTGGTGACAGGGGGACCCTACAATGAGCAGTTCTTC
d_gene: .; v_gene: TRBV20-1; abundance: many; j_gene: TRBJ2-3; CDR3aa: CSAKTDRTTQYF; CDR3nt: TGCAGTGCAAAAACAGACCGGACTACGCAGTATTTT
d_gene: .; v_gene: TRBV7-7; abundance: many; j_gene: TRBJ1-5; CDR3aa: CASSQKGNSNQPQHF; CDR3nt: TGTGCTAGCAGCCAGAAGGGTAATAGCAATCAGCCCCAGCATTTT
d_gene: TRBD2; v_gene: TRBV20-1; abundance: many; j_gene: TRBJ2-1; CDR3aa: CSASGTNSYNEQFF; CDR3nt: TGCAGTGCCTCCGGGACTAACTCCTACAATGAGCAGTTCTTC
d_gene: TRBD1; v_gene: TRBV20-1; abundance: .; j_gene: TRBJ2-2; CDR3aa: CSASSVRTGAGELFF; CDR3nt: TGCAGTGCCTCATCAGTGCGGACAGGGGCCGGGGAGCTGTTTTTT
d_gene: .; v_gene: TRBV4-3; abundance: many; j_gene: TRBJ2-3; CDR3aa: CASSPQLGGPSTDTQYF; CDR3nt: TGCGCCAGCAGCCCACAGCTGGGGGGGCCGAGCACAGATACGCAGTATTTT
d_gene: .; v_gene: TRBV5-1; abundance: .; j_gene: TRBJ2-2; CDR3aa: CASSLAGSTGELFF; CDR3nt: TGCGCCAGCAGCTTGGCGGGGAGCACCGGGGAGCTGTTTTTT